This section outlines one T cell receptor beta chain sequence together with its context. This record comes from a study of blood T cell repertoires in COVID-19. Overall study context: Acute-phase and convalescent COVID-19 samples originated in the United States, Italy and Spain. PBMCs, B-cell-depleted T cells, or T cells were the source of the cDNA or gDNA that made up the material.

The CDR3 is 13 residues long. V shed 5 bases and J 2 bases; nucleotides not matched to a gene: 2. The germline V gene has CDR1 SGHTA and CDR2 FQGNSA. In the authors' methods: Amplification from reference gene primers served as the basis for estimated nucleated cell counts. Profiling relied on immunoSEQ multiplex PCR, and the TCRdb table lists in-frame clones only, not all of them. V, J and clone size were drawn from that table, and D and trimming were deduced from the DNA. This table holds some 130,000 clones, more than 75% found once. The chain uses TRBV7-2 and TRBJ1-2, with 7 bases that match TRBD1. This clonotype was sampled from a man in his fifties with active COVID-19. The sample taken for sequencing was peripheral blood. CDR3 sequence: CASSAQGNYGYTF. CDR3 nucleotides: TGTGCCAGCAGCGCACAGGGGAACTATGGCTACACCTTC.